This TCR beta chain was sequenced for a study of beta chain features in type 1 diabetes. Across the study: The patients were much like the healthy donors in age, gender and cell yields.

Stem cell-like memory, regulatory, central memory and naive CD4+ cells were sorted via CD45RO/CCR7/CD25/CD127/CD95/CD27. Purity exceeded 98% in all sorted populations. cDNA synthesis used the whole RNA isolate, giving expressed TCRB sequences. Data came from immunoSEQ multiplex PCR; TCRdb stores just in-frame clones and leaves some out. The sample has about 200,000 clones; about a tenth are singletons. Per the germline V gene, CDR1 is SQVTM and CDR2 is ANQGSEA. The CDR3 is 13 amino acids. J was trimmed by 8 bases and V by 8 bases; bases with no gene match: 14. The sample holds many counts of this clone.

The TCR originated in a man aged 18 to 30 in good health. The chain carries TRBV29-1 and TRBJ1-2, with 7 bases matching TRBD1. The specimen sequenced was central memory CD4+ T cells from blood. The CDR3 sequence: CSTRGGTGSGYTF. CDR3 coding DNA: TGCAGCACCCGAGGGGGCACTGGATCCGGCTACACCTTC. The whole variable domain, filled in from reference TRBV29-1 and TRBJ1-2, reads SAVISQKPSRDICQRGTSLTIQCQVDSQVTMMFWYRQQPGQSLTLIATANQGSEATYESGFVIDKFPISRPNLTFSTLTVSNMSPEDSSIYLCSTRGGTGSGYTFGSGTRLTVV.